This TCR beta chain was captured by sequencing in a study of blood T cells in healthy people across ages. In the case of this clonotype: The antigen is unknown. This may stem from a read error, because a much larger clone lies one nucleotide away.

Together with a sample-barcoded 5' primer, a J-beta primer mix was included in a second PCR lasting about 7 to 11 cycles. TCRdb ran MiXCR on the 5' RACE reads and lists one entry per CDR3 protein. Of approximately 940,000 distinct CDR3 sequences listed, around 48% are singletons. Study outcomes and limitations: Unknown CMV status may confound age-related changes in expanded clones.

The CDR3 runs 18 residues. After removal of 0 bases from V and 10 bases from J, the junction contained 11 bases not matched to a gene. From germline, CDR1 is SGHAT and CDR2 FQNNGV. The rearrangement links TRBV11-2 to TRBJ2-1, with TRBD2 matching 14 bases. Sequencing input: blood. The clonotype comes from a man aged 25-45 years in good health. CDR3 in amino acids: CASSLDGTSGSRFKEQFF. CDR3 DNA: TGTGCCAGCAGCTTAGACGGGACTAGCGGGAGTAGGTTCAAGGAGCAGTTCTTC.